These 20 T cell receptor beta chains originate from one sample sequenced in a study of T cells in Graves' hyperthyroidism and ophthalmopathy. RNA transcripts served as the template for amplifying TCR beta CDR3 regions. Initially, a first-round RT-PCR of the TCR CDR3 employed the HTBI primer set. TCRdb processed the multiplex PCR reads anew with MiXCR; each CDR3 protein has one entry. The table shows about 690,000 distinct CDR3 sequences, with 15% to 20% occurring only once. The source material was blood. The origin of the receptors is a man aged 50 to 59 with Graves' hyperthyroidism.

This rearrangement joins TRBV27 to TRBJ1-4; the match to TRBD1 covers 10 bases. The junction had 7 bases not matched to a gene; V was cut back by 5 bases and J by 7 bases. The length of the CDR3 is 15 residues. Per the germline V gene, CDR1 is MNHEY and CDR2 is SMNVEV (reference sequence). Written as DNA, the CDR3 is TGTGCCAGCAGTCCAATAGACAGGGGGCTTGAAAAACTGTTTTTT. It specifies CASSPIDRGLEKLFF. Complete variable domain (other parts from reference TRBV27 and TRBJ1-4): EAQVTQNPRYLITVTGKKLTVTCSQNMNHEYMSWYRQDPGLGLRQIYYSMNVEVTDKGDVPEGYKVSRKEKRNFPLILESPSPNQTSLYFCASSPIDRGLEKLFFGSGTQLSVL.

This clonotype was picked up many times. The V and J genes are TRBV12-3 or TRBV12-4 and TRBJ2-2; tentatively, D is TRBD2 (6 bases). Trimming pared 11 bases from V and 3 bases from J, leaving 19 bases between. The CDR3 has 15 amino acids. CDR3 residues: CAGGRNSGYTGELFF. CDR3 nucleotide sequence: TGTGCCGGGGGAAGAAATAGCGGATACACCGGGGAGCTGTTTTTT.

Comments on this clonotype: A much bigger clone sits one base away, suggesting this may be a read error. The rearrangement uses TRBV11-2 and TRBJ2-5; 7 bases agree with TRBD2. This CDR3 has 13 residues. CDR1 and CDR2 (germline): SGHAT, FQNNGV. The CDR3 region is CTSSQAGKETQYF. As DNA, the CDR3 is TGTACCAGCAGCCAAGCGGGGAAAGAGACCCAGTACTTC.

This clonotype was found a few times. This sequence joins TRBV10-3 and TRBJ2-7, with D perhaps being TRBD1 or TRBD2 (5 bases each). V shed 4 bases and J shed 5 bases, with 15 bases lying between them. CDR1 and CDR2 (germline): ENHRY, SYGVKD. This CDR3 comprises 14 residues. The CDR3 DNA is TGTGCCATCAGTGTCCGGGACCGGTACGACGAGCAGTACTTC. As protein: CAISVRDRYDEQYF.

There are many counts of this clonotype. The chain joins TRBV28 to TRBJ2-1; 7 bases align to TRBD1. J gave up 4 bases and V 6 bases, and 6 bases lay outside the gene matches. CDR3 length: 14 residues. From germline, CDR1 is MDHEN and CDR2 SYDVKM. CDR3 region: CASRRTGQYNEQFF. The CDR3 nucleotides read TGTGCCAGCAGAAGGACGGGACAGTACAATGAGCAGTTCTTC.

V gene TRBV3-1 combines with J gene TRBJ1-1; D gene ambiguous. The length of the CDR3 is 15 residues. V lost 1 base to trimming and J lost 7 bases, with 16 bases between them. Germline V CDR1 and CDR2: LGHDT, YNNKEL (reference sequence). Here the CDR3 reads CASSQVRQGSGEAFF. CDR3 bases: TGTGCCAGCAGCCAAGTAAGGCAAGGGTCCGGTGAAGCTTTCTTT. The full variable domain, with the rest looked up from reference TRBV3-1 and TRBJ1-1, is DTAVSQTPKYLVTQMGNDKSIKCEQNLGHDTMYWYKQDSKKFLKIMFSYNNKELIINETVPNRFSPKSPDKAHLNLHINSLELGDSAVYFCASSQVRQGSGEAFFGQGTRLTVV.

This clonotype was picked up many times. The chain's CDR3 is CASSRDTSNTYEQYF. Written as DNA, the CDR3 is TGTGCCAGCAGTCGAGATACATCCAACACCTACGAGCAGTACTTC. J is TRBJ2-7 and V is TRBV2; no firm D call. V dropped 5 bases and J dropped 2 bases, with 16 bases sitting between them. The V gene's germline CDR1 is SNHLY and CDR2 FYNNEI. This CDR3 is 15 amino acids long.

This clonotype showed up just a few times. This chain joins TRBV5-4 and TRBJ2-3; D tentatively reads TRBD1 or TRBD2 (5 bases each). V lost 4 bases to trimming and J lost 0 bases, with 12 bases between them. Germline-derived CDR1 and CDR2 are SGHNT and YYREEE (reference sequence). The CDR3 length is 15 residues. The CDR3 nucleotides are TGTGCCAGCAGCACCGGGACGCCTAGCACAGATACGCAGTATTTT. Translating gives CASSTGTPSTDTQYF.

This rearrangement joins TRBV28 to TRBJ2-3; possible D gene TRBD2, 6 bases. V dropped 4 bases and J dropped 0 bases, with 14 bases sitting between them. CDR1 MDHEN and CDR2 SYDVKM come from the germline V gene. This CDR3 is 16 amino acids long. The CDR3 sequence is CASSSLASPSTDTQYF. The DNA of the CDR3 is TGTGCCAGCAGTTCCCTAGCGTCGCCTAGCACAGATACGCAGTATTTT.

DNA of the CDR3: TGCAGTGCAACCGACGGATCCTCGGGGCAGCCCCAGCATTTT. Its translation: CSATDGSSGQPQHF. The J gene is TRBJ1-5, the V gene TRBV20-1; D not resolved. Per the germline V gene, CDR1 is DFQATT and CDR2 is SNEGSKA (reference sequence). This CDR3 has 14 residues. V lost 6 bases, J lost 7 bases, and 19 bases lay in between.

As to this clonotype: Without the conserved terminal phenylalanine or tryptophan, this CDR3 likely stems from a read error. The CDR3 DNA is TGTGCCTGGAGTTTGGGGTGGGGGAACACTGAAGCTTTCTCT. Residues: CAWSLGWGNTEAFS. V usage is TRBV30 and J usage is TRBJ1-1, with unresolved D. CDR3 size: 14 residues. V was shortened by 2 bases and J by 1 base, with 11 bases between the two germline ends. Germline V gene lookup returns CDR1 GTSNPN and CDR2 SVGIG (reference sequence).

This clonotype has ten or more counts. CDR3 sequence: CATLSTGRENIQYF. The CDR3 DNA reads as TGTGCCACCTTAAGTACAGGGCGGGAAAACATTCAGTACTTC. The gene calls are TRBV10-3 and TRBJ2-4; TRBD1 might be the D (6 bases). This CDR3 has 14 amino acids. Per germline, CDR1 ENHRY and CDR2 SYGVKD. V gave up 10 bases and J gave up 5 bases, with 18 bases separating them.

This clonotype was observed many times. The CDR3 DNA reads as TGTGCCAGCAGTCCGCAGTGGGGGGAGACCCAGTACTTC. Translating gives CASSPQWGETQYF. The genes are TRBV27 and TRBJ2-5; D may correspond to TRBD1 or TRBD2 (5 bases each). Looked up from germline, CDR1 is MNHEY and CDR2 is SMNVEV (reference sequence). Trimming removed 5 bases at V and 5 bases at J, with 12 bases between. The CDR3 runs to 13 residues.

This clonotype was picked up many times. The V and J genes are TRBV18 and TRBJ1-5, with D possibly TRBD1 on 6 matching bases. V dropped 2 bases and J dropped 5 bases, with 7 bases sitting between them. Germline V gene sequence: CDR1 KGHSH, CDR2 LQKENI. The CDR3 consists of 13 residues. The CDR3 nucleotides are TGTGCCAGCTCACCAAGGGGGGATCAGCCCCAGCATTTT. Amino acids: CASSPRGDQPQHF.

This clonotype was recorded at least ten times. The chain employs TRBV29-1 and TRBJ2-7; 7 positions agree with TRBD2. The germline V gene encodes CDR1 SQVTM and CDR2 ANQGSEA. After removal of 3 bases from V and 2 bases from J, the junction contained 4 bases not matched to a gene. The CDR3 has 13 amino acids. Here the CDR3 DNA reads TGCAGCGTTGAGGGGGACTACACCTACGAGCAGTACTTC. Translating gives CSVEGDYTYEQYF.

The table lists this clonotype with many counts. This sequence joins TRBV5-1 and TRBJ2-1; TRBD1 matches at 7 bases. This CDR3 is 16 amino acids long. Germline V lookup: CDR1 SGHRS, CDR2 YFSETQ. The V segment lost 8 bases and the J segment 4 bases; nucleotides outside the gene matches: 15. CDR3 DNA: TGCGCCAGTTCACAAGGACCGGGACAGAGTTACAATGAGCAGTTCTTC. This codes for CASSQGPGQSYNEQFF. Based on the CDR3 plus reference TRBV5-1 and TRBJ2-1, the full variable domain is KAGVTQTPRYLIKTRGQQVTLSCSPISGHRSVSWYQQTPGQGLQFLFEYFSETQRNKGNFPGRFSGRQFSNSRSEMNVSTLELGDSALYLCASSQGPGQSYNEQFFGPGTRLTVL.

For this clonotype: It may be a read error: a sequence one base away is much more abundant. The V gene is TRBV27, the J gene TRBJ2-1; D perhaps matches TRBD2 (6 bases). There are 15 residues in the CDR3. Germline CDR1 MNHEY, CDR2 SMNVEV (reference sequence). This CDR3 is CASSSYRDSYNEPFF. As DNA, the CDR3 is TGTGCCAGCAGTTCCTATAGGGACTCCTACAATGAGCCGTTCTTC.

The chain is built from TRBV19 and TRBJ1-2; D is unresolved. The germline V gene encodes CDR1 LNHDA and CDR2 SQIVND (reference sequence). V lost 5 bases and J lost 1, with 14 bases in between. This CDR3 has 15 residues. CDR3 DNA: TGTGCCAGTAGTCCTCTGGGCGGTCTTAACTATGGCTACACCTTC. It encodes CASSPLGGLNYGYTF.

This clonotype was recorded many times. This rearrangement joins TRBV27 to TRBJ2-1; the match to TRBD2 covers 9 bases. The trim removed 2 bases at V and 7 bases at J, leaving 6 bases unmatched. Germline V gene data show CDR1 as MNHEY and CDR2 as SMNVEV (reference sequence). The CDR3 contains 15 residues. DNA of the CDR3: TGTGCCAGCAGTTTAACTCTAGCGGGAAAAAATGAGCAGTTCTTC. Its protein product is CASSLTLAGKNEQFF.

This clonotype was seen ten or more times. V and J are TRBV5-1 and TRBJ2-4; TRBD1 is a possible D gene (5 bases). V was clipped by 3 bases and J by 6 bases, with 16 bases between them. Germline loops: CDR1 SGHRS, CDR2 YFSETQ. The CDR3 runs to 15 residues. The DNA for the CDR3 is TGCGCCAGCAGCTCCAACTGGGCCAGGGTAAACATTCAGTACTTC. This translates into CASSSNWARVNIQYF.